This T cell receptor beta chain was identified in a study of T cell responses to AZD1222 COVID-19 vaccine. Regarding the study as a whole: The donor cohort was predominantly white British with a female majority, and clonal diversity may have been underestimated. Repertoire samples came only from after the peak T cell response. The study found Spike-specific TCR breadth and depth rose after two AZD1222 doses. With dominance at 160-218 and 743-854, vaccine-associated CD4 TCRs spanned spike.

Some clones are missing from TCRdb's copy, which holds only in-frame ones; the method was immunoSEQ multiplex PCR. Counted here are about 150,000 clones, roughly 90% occurring once; the ten biggest clones make up about 3.7%. Regarding this clone: The antigen remains undetermined.

CDR1 SGHTA and CDR2 FQGNSA come from the germline V gene. V shed 5 bases and J 0 bases; nucleotides not matched to a gene: 5. The CDR3 totals 15 residues. This receptor was taken from an adult in good health. The gene calls are TRBV7-2 and TRBJ1-2; 8 bases map to TRBD1. Sample: peripheral blood, taken on day 0 of AZD1222 vaccination. The CDR3 nucleotides are TGTGCCAGCAGCACGAGACAGGGGTCTAACTATGGCTACACCTTC. It specifies CASSTRQGSNYGYTF. The full variable domain, with the rest looked up from reference TRBV7-2 and TRBJ1-2, is GAGVSQSPSNKVTEKGKDVELRCDPISGHTALYWYRQSLGQGLEFLIYFQGNSAPDKSGLPSDRFSAERTGGSVSTLTIQRTQQEDSAVYLCASSTRQGSNYGYTFGSGTRLTVV.